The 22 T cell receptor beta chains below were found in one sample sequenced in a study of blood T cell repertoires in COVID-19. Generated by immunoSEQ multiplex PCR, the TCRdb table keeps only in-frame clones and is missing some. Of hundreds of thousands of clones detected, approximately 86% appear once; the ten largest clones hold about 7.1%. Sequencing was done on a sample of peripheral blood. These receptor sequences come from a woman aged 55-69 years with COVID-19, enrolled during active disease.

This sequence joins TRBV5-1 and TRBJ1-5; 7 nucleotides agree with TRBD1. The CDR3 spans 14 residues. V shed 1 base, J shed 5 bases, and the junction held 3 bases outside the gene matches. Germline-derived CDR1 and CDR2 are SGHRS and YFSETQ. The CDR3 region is CASSLTGADQPQHF. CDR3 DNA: TGCGCCAGCAGCTTGACAGGGGCGGATCAGCCCCAGCATTTT.

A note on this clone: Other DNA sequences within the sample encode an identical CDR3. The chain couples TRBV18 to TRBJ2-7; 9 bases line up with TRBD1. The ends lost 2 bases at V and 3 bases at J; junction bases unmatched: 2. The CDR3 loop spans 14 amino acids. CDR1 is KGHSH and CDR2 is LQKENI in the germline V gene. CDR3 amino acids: CASSPRQGVYEQYF. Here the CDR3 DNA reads TGTGCCAGCTCACCAAGACAGGGGGTCTACGAGCAGTACTTC. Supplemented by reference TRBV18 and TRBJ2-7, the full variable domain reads NAGVMQNPRHLVRRRGQEARLRCSPMKGHSHVYWYRQLPEEGLKFMVYLQKENIIDESGMPKERFSAEFPKEGPSILRIQQVVRGDSAAYFCASSPRQGVYEQYFGPGTRLTVT.

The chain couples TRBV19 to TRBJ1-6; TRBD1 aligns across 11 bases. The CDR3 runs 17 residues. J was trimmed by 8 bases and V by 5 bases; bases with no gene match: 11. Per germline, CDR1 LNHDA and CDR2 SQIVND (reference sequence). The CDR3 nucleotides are TGTGCCAGTAGTTTCTGGACAGGGGGCCTATTCGATTCACCCCTCCACTTT. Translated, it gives CASSFWTGGLFDSPLHF.

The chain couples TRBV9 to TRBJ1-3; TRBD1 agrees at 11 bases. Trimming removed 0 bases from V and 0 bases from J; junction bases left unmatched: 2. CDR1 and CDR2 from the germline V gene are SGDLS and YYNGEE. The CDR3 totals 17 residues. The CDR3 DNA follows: TGTGCCAGCAGCGTAGAGGACAGGGGGCTCTCTGGAAACACCATATATTTT. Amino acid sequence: CASSVEDRGLSGNTIYF.

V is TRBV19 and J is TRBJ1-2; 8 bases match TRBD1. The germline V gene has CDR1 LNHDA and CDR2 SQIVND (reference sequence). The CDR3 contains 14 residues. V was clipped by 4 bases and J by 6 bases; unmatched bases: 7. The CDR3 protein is CASSTRQGINGYTF. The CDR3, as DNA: TGTGCCAGTAGTACCAGACAGGGGATCAATGGCTACACCTTC.

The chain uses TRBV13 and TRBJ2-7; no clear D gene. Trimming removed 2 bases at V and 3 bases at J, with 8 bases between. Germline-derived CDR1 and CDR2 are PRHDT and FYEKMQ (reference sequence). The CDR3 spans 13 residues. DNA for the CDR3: TGTGCCAGCAGCTTAACCAGTAACTACGAGCAGTACTTC. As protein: CASSLTSNYEQYF. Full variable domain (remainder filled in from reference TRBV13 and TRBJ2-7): AAGVIQSPRHLIKEKRETATLKCYPIPRHDTVYWYQQGPGQDPQFLISFYEKMQSDKGSIPDRFSAQQFSDYHSELNMSSLELGDSALYFCASSLTSNYEQYFGPGTRLTVT.

Here the CDR3 DNA reads TGCGCCAGCAGCTCTGGGACAGGTAGCACAGATACGCAGTATTTT. Translation: CASSSGTGSTDTQYF. The rearrangement links TRBV5-1 to TRBJ2-3; 8 nucleotides align to TRBD1. The germline CDR1 and CDR2 sequences are SGHRS and YFSETQ. Germline trimming cut 3 bases from V and 0 bases from J; bases unmatched to any gene: 3. This CDR3 contains 15 residues.

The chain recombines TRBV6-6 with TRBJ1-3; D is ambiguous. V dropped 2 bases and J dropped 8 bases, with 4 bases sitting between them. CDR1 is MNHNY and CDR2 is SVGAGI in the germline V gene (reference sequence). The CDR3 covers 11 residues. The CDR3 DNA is TGTGCCAGCAGTTACCAGGACACCATATATTTT. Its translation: CASSYQDTIYF.

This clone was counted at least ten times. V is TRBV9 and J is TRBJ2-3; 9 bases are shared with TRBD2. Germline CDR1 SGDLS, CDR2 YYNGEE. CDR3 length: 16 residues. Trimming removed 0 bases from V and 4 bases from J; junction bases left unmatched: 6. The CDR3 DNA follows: TGTGCCAGCAGCGTAGAGGGCGGGGGGGCGTCAGATACGCAGTATTTT. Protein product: CASSVEGGGASDTQYF.

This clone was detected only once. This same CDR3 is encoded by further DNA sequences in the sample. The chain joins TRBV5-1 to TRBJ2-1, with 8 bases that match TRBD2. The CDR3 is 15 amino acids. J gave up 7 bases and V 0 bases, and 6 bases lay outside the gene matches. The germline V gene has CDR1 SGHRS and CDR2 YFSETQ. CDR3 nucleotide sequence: TGCGCCAGCAGCTTGGGTCGGGGGGGCCGAAATGAGCAGTTCTTC. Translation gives CASSLGRGGRNEQFF.

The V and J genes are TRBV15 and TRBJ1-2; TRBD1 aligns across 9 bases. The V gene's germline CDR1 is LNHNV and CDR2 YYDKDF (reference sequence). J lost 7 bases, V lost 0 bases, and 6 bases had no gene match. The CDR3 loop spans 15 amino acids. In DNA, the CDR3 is TGTGCCACCAGCAGAGACTACGGACAGGGGAGTGGCTACACCTTC. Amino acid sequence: CATSRDYGQGSGYTF.

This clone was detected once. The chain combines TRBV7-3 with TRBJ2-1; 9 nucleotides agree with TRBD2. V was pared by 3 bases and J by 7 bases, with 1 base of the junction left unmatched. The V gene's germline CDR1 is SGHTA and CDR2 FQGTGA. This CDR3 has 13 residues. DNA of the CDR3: TGTGCCAGCAGCTTGCTAGCGGGGAATGAGCAGTTCTTC. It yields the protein CASSLLAGNEQFF.

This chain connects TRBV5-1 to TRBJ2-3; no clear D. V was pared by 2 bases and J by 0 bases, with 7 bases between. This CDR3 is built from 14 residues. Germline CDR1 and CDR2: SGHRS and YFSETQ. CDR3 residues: CASSFSTSTDTQYF. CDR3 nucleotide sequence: TGCGCCAGCAGCTTCTCTACTAGCACAGATACGCAGTATTTT.

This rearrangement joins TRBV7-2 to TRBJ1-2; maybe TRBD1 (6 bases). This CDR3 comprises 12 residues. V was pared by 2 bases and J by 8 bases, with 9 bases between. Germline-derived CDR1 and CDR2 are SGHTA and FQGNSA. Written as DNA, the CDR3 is TGTGCCAGCAGCTTACAACAGGGAGGCTACACCTTC. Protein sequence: CASSLQQGGYTF.

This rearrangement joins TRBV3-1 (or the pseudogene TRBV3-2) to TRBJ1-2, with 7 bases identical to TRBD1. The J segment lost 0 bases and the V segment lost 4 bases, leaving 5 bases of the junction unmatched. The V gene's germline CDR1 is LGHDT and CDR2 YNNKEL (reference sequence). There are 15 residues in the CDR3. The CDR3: CASSPRDRANYGYTF. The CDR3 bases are TGTGCCAGCAGCCCCCGGGACAGAGCTAACTATGGCTACACCTTC.

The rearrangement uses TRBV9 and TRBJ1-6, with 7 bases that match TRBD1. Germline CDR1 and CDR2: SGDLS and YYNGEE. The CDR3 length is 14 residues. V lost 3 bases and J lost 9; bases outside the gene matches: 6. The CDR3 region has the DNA TGTGCCAGCAGCGCTACAGGGGACTCTTCACCCCTCCACTTT. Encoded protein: CASSATGDSSPLHF.

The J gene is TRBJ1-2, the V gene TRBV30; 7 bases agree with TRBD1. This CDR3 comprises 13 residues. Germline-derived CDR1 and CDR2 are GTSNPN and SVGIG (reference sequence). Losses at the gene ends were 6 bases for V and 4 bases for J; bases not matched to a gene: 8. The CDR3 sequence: CACLSRDSYGYTF. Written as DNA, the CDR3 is TGTGCCTGTCTCTCCCGGGACAGCTATGGCTACACCTTC.

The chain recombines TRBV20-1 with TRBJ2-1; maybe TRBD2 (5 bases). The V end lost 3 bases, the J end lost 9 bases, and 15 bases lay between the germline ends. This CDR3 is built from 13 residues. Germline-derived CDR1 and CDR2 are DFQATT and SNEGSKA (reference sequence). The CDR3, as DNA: TGCAGTGCTAGTGTACCGGGGTCCGGTGAGCAGTTCTTC. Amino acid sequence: CSASVPGSGEQFF.

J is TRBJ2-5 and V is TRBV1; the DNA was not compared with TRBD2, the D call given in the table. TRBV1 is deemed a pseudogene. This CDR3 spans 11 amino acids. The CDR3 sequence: CTSSPQETQYF. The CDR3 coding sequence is TGCACCAGCAGCCCGCAAGAGACCCAGTACTTC.

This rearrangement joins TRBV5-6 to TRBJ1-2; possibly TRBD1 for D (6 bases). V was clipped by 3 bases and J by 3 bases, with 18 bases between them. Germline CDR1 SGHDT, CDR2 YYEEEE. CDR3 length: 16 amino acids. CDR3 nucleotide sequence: TGTGCCAGCAGCTACTGGGACACTCAAGCTTACTATGGCTACACCTTC. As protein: CASSYWDTQAYYGYTF. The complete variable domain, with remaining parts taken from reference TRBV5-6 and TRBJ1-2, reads DAGVTQSPTHLIKTRGQQVTLRCSPKSGHDTVSWYQQALGQGPQFIFQYYEEEERQRGNFPDRFSGHQFPNYSSELNVNALLLGDSALYLCASSYWDTQAYYGYTFGSGTRLTVV.

As DNA, the CDR3 is TGTGCCAGCGGAGGGTTTTTGACCGGATCACCCCTCCACTTT. Amino acid sequence: CASGGFLTGSPLHF. The rearrangement joins TRBV2 to TRBJ1-6; no clear D gene. The V end was cut by 8 bases, the J end by 10 bases, with 18 bases between. Germline V lookup: CDR1 SNHLY, CDR2 FYNNEI. The CDR3 is made up of 14 amino acids.

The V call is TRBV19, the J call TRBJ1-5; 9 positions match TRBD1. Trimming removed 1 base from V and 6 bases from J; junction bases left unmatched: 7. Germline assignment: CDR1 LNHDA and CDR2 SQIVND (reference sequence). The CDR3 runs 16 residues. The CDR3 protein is CASSIGRDRDAQPQHF. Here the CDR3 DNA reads TGTGCCAGTAGTATAGGTAGGGACAGGGATGCTCAGCCCCAGCATTTT.